Presented here are 29 T cell receptor beta chains from one specimen sequenced in a study of cytomegalovirus exposure and HLA in healthy donors. Amplification used 60 Vbeta primers and 13 Jbeta primers. Repertoires were generated with immunoSEQ multiplex PCR, while TCRdb's copy carries only in-frame clones and drops some. The sample has a few hundred thousand clones, 70% to 90% seen once. The sample consisted of PBMCs. These receptor sequences come from a young man in good health and CMV-seronegative.

This clone was counted only a few times. The chain has TRBV25-1 and TRBJ1-5, with D unclear. V was cut by 1 base and J by 9 bases, with 7 bases left in between. Germline CDR1 MGHDK, CDR2 SYGVNS. The CDR3 consists of 12 residues. This CDR3 is CASSEFTGPQHF. CDR3 bases: TGTGCCAGCAGTGAATTCACCGGGCCCCAGCATTTT.

The chain combines TRBV5-5 with TRBJ2-5; 10 bases are a match to TRBD1. The junction had 9 bases not matched to a gene; V was cut back by 5 bases and J by 5 bases. This CDR3 comprises 15 residues. Germline CDR1 reads SGHKS; CDR2 reads YYEKEE (reference sequence). CDR3 nucleotide sequence: TGTGCCAGCAGTCCTGGGACAGGGGCGAGGGAGACCCAGTACTTC. As protein: CASSPGTGARETQYF.

The rearrangement uses TRBV5-6 and TRBJ2-1, with 7 bases identical to TRBD2. After removal of 0 bases from V and 4 bases from J, the junction contained 4 bases not matched to a gene. The CDR3 sequence is 15 residues long. Germline lookup yields CDR1 SGHDT and CDR2 YYEEEE. The CDR3 spells CASSLGGGAYNEQFF. The CDR3 nucleotides are TGTGCCAGCAGCTTGGGCGGGGGTGCATACAATGAGCAGTTCTTC.

The rearrangement joins TRBV2 to TRBJ1-2, with 11 bases lining up with TRBD1. The CDR3 spans 15 residues. Germline values: CDR1 SNHLY, CDR2 FYNNEI. The V and J ends lost 6 bases and 4 bases, in that order; junction bases with no gene match: 7. CDR3 sequence: CASRPGTGGSYGYTF. The CDR3 DNA follows: TGTGCCAGCAGGCCCGGGACAGGGGGTTCCTATGGCTACACCTTC.

The rearrangement uses TRBV6-6 and TRBJ2-2; D gene ambiguous. Germline CDR1 MNHNY, CDR2 SVGAGI (reference sequence). The germline V and J ends were trimmed by 6 bases and 7 bases, with 9 bases remaining between them. The CDR3 is 12 residues long. CDR3 DNA sequence: TGTGCCAGCAGATCGGCAGGCGGGGAGCTGTTTTTT. It encodes CASRSAGGELFF.

The V gene is TRBV29-1, the J gene TRBJ1-2; D uncertain. V lost 7 bases to trimming and J lost 7 bases, with 16 bases between them. The V gene's germline CDR1 is SQVTM and CDR2 ANQGSEA. The CDR3 loop spans 12 amino acids. CDR3 in amino acids: CSAVREPRGYTF. The CDR3 DNA reads as TGCAGCGCCGTGCGGGAGCCTCGTGGCTACACCTTC.

This clone occurred a few times. The V and J genes are TRBV5-6 and TRBJ2-5; 15 bases fit TRBD2. The end of the DNA fits TRBJ2-7 better, so the J call may be wrong. The CDR3 covers 17 residues. Germline CDR1 is SGHDT and CDR2 is YYEEEE. CDR3 DNA sequence: TGTGCCAGCAGCAAGGGACTAGCGGGGGGAAGCTCCTACGAGCAGTACTTC. Its protein is CASSKGLAGGSSYEQYF.

CDR3 sequence (DNA): TGTGCCAGCAGCCCTAATGGACAGATCGCTTACTATGGCTACACCTTC. As protein: CASSPNGQIAYYGYTF. The chain joins TRBV7-9 to TRBJ1-2; tentative D call: TRBD1 (6 bases). V lost 5 bases to trimming and J lost 3 bases, with 19 bases between them. Germline V gene lookup returns CDR1 SEHNR and CDR2 FQNEAQ (reference sequence). The CDR3 has 16 amino acids.

The chain has TRBV7-9 and TRBJ1-1; 9 bases map to TRBD1. With V trimmed by 6 bases and J by 1 base, 9 bases remained unmatched. Germline values: CDR1 SEHNR, CDR2 FQNEAQ (reference sequence). The length of the CDR3 is 16 residues. In DNA, the CDR3 is TGTGCCAGCAGGCCTGTCCCGGGACAGGGGAACACTGAAGCTTTCTTT. It yields the protein CASRPVPGQGNTEAFF.

The rearrangement links TRBV6-1 to TRBJ1-1; 7 bases are shared with TRBD1. This CDR3 is built from 16 residues. The germline V gene encodes CDR1 MNHNS and CDR2 SASEGT. J lost 8 bases, V lost 0 bases, and 12 bases had no gene match. The CDR3 reads CASSEALGTEPAEAFF. The DNA for the CDR3 is TGTGCCAGCAGTGAAGCCTTGGGGACAGAACCCGCCGAAGCTTTCTTT.

V gene TRBV7-8 combines with J gene TRBJ1-5, with 8 bases fitting TRBD1. Germline loops: CDR1 SGHVS, CDR2 FQNEAQ. Trimming cost V 0 bases and J 4 bases; bases outside gene matches: 8. The length of the CDR3 is 17 residues. The CDR3: CASSLALGQGGNQPQHF. CDR3 sequence (DNA): TGTGCCAGCAGCTTAGCTCTCGGACAGGGCGGGAATCAGCCCCAGCATTTT.

The V gene is TRBV20-1, the J gene TRBJ2-1; D is undetermined. Germline lookup yields CDR1 DFQATT and CDR2 SNEGSKA (reference sequence). Trimming removed 3 bases at V and 7 bases at J, with 7 bases between. CDR3 size: 11 residues. This CDR3 reads CSARPRNEQFF. The DNA for the CDR3 is TGCAGTGCTAGGCCCCGGAATGAGCAGTTCTTC.

The rearrangement uses TRBV6-6 and TRBJ1-2, with TRBD1 as a possible D gene (5 bases). Trimming removed 4 bases at V and 7 bases at J, with 13 bases between. This CDR3 is 13 amino acids long. Germline V lookup: CDR1 MNHNY, CDR2 SVGAGI (reference sequence). In DNA form, the CDR3 reads TGTGCCAGCAGTTTTACAGGCGTCAGTGGCTACACCTTC. Protein sequence: CASSFTGVSGYTF.

The chain combines TRBV27 with TRBJ1-2; 9 bases are a match to TRBD1. In germline, CDR1 is MNHEY, CDR2 SMNVEV (reference sequence). The CDR3 sequence is 14 residues long. Losses at the gene ends were 7 bases for V and 3 bases for J; bases not matched to a gene: 6. CDR3 sequence reads: CASKRTGEDYGYTF. The CDR3 region has the DNA TGTGCCAGCAAGAGGACAGGGGAGGACTATGGCTACACCTTC.

The chain is built from TRBV6-6 and TRBJ1-3, with D maybe TRBD1 (6 bases). The V gene lost 0 bases and the J gene lost 0 bases, with 9 bases spanning the gap. The V gene's germline CDR1 is MNHNY and CDR2 SVGAGI (reference sequence). The CDR3 is 16 amino acids. The CDR3 DNA is TGTGCCAGCAGTTACTCCAGGGGCCTCTCTGGAAACACCATATATTTT. Translating it yields CASSYSRGLSGNTIYF.

The V gene is TRBV7-2, the J gene TRBJ2-3; 7 bases map to TRBD2. The CDR3 loop spans 15 amino acids. V shed 2 bases and J 4 bases; nucleotides not matched to a gene: 6. Per the germline V gene, CDR1 is SGHTA and CDR2 is FQGNSA. The CDR3 loop is CASSLLSGGADTQYF. The CDR3 DNA follows: TGTGCCAGCAGCTTACTAAGTGGGGGGGCAGATACGCAGTATTTT.

J is TRBJ1-6 and V is TRBV28; 9 nucleotides match TRBD1. Unmatched junction bases numbered 5, after V lost 1 base and J lost 10 bases. Germline CDR1 and CDR2: MDHEN and SYDVKM. The CDR3 totals 15 residues. The chain's CDR3 is CASSLFTTGGSPLHF. The CDR3 coding sequence is TGTGCCAGCAGTTTATTCACGACAGGGGGGTCACCCCTCCACTTT.

CDR3 sequence: CASSYRLSQGGEKLFF. CDR3 bases: TGTGCCAGCAGTTACCGCCTGTCCCAGGGGGGTGAAAAACTGTTTTTT. The V call is TRBV28, the J call TRBJ1-4; TRBD1 aligns across 7 bases. The CDR3 is 16 residues long. The germline gives CDR1 MDHEN, CDR2 SYDVKM. V was clipped by 4 bases and J by 7 bases; unmatched bases: 12.

The V gene is TRBV29-1, the J gene TRBJ1-1; perhaps TRBD1 as D (5 bases). The V gene's germline CDR1 is SQVTM and CDR2 ANQGSEA. V shed 6 bases and J shed 7 bases, with 15 bases lying between them. This CDR3 region has 12 residues. The CDR3 loop reads CSVQGARIEAFF. CDR3 in DNA: TGCAGCGTCCAAGGGGCTCGGATTGAAGCTTTCTTT.

Concerning this clone: The sample has other DNA sequences that encode this CDR3 too. The chain carries TRBV28 and TRBJ2-5; 7 bases are a match to TRBD1. Looked up from germline, CDR1 is MDHEN and CDR2 is SYDVKM. J was trimmed by 1 base and V by 4 bases; bases with no gene match: 0. CDR3 size: 13 residues. The CDR3 protein is CASSWDSQETQYF. The CDR3 nucleotides read TGTGCCAGCAGTTGGGACAGCCAAGAGACCCAGTACTTC. The full variable domain, with the rest looked up from reference TRBV28 and TRBJ2-5, is DVKVTQSSRYLVKRTGEKVFLECVQDMDHENMFWYRQDPGLGLRLIYFSYDVKMKEKGDIPEGYSVSREKKERFSLILESASTNQTSMYLCASSWDSQETQYFGPGTRLLVL.

V usage is TRBV7-9 and J usage is TRBJ2-2, with D tentatively TRBD1 (5 bases). The germline V and J ends were trimmed by 5 bases and 1 base, with 11 bases remaining between them. CDR1 and CDR2 from the germline V gene are SEHNR and FQNEAQ (reference sequence). The CDR3 contains 15 residues. DNA of the CDR3: TGTGCCAGCAGCCCGCGACAGATGAACACCGGGGAGCTGTTTTTT. Its translation is CASSPRQMNTGELFF.

The rearrangement joins TRBV25-1 to TRBJ2-7, with 8 nucleotides matching TRBD1. J was trimmed by 5 bases and V by 4 bases; bases with no gene match: 10. This CDR3 has 15 residues. CDR1 MGHDK and CDR2 SYGVNS come from the germline V gene. CDR3 in amino acids: CASSGIVGQGDEQYF. Written as DNA, the CDR3 is TGTGCCAGCAGTGGCATTGTTGGACAGGGCGACGAGCAGTACTTC.

This chain connects TRBV6-4 to TRBJ1-4; 9 nucleotides agree with TRBD1. J was trimmed by 0 bases and V by 6 bases; bases with no gene match: 8. Germline CDR1 is MRHNA and CDR2 is SNTAGT. The CDR3 totals 17 residues. The CDR3 DNA reads TGTGCCAGCAGCGAGCCGGGACAGGGCGCAACTAATGAAAAACTGTTTTTT. It translates to CASSEPGQGATNEKLFF.

The chain uses TRBV2 and TRBJ2-1, with D perhaps matching TRBD1 (7 bases). The length of the CDR3 is 15 residues. Per germline, CDR1 SNHLY and CDR2 FYNNEI. Trimming took off 10 bases at V and 8 bases at J, with 24 bases between the two ends. The CDR3 bases are TGTGCCACCCAGGGGGGCAGGTCCAGTACCTATGAGCAGTTCTTC. Amino acid sequence: CATQGGRSSTYEQFF. The variable domain in full, with the rest retrieved from reference TRBV2 and TRBJ2-1, is EPEVTQTPSHQVTQMGQEVILRCVPISNHLYFYWYRQILGQKVEFLVSFYNNEISEKSEIFDDQFSVERPDGSNFTLKIRSTKLEDSAMYFCATQGGRSSTYEQFFGPGTRLTVL.

V gene TRBV6-5 combines with J gene TRBJ1-1, with D tentatively TRBD1 (6 bases). The germline gives CDR1 MNHEY, CDR2 SVGAGI. Trimming left V 0 bases short and J 4 bases short, with 15 bases between. This CDR3 has 16 amino acids. Here the CDR3 DNA reads TGTGCCAGCAGTTACTCCCCGTTGGGGGGGCGCACTGAAGCTTTCTTT. It translates to CASSYSPLGGRTEAFF.

V and J are TRBV2 and TRBJ1-6; TRBD1 is a possible D gene (5 bases). Trimming left V 5 bases short and J 7 bases short, with 9 bases between. This CDR3 has 13 residues. From germline, CDR1 is SNHLY and CDR2 FYNNEI. CDR3 amino acids: CASSQTDNSPLHF. The DNA of the CDR3 is TGTGCCAGCAGTCAGACAGACAATTCACCCCTCCACTTT.

The chain employs TRBV5-1 and TRBJ2-7; the D gene is possibly TRBD1 (6 bases). Trimming stripped 4 bases from V and 2 bases from J, with 10 bases between. CDR3 length: 13 residues. The germline V gene encodes CDR1 SGHRS and CDR2 YFSETQ. Written as DNA, the CDR3 is TGCGCCAGCAGCGGCGGACAGACCTACGAGCAGTACTTC. The encoded protein is CASSGGQTYEQYF.

This chain links TRBV9 with TRBJ2-3; the D is unclear. The CDR3 covers 14 residues. Trimming stripped 0 bases from V and 4 bases from J, with 9 bases between. The germline gives CDR1 SGDLS, CDR2 YYNGEE. CDR3 region: CASSVGAASDTQYF. CDR3 coding DNA: TGTGCCAGCAGCGTAGGGGCAGCCTCAGATACGCAGTATTTT.

The chain has TRBV5-1 and TRBJ2-5; D call uncertain. The J call may not be correct, given that the DNA end is closer to TRBJ2-7. Germline V gene lookup returns CDR1 SGHRS and CDR2 YFSETQ. The CDR3 runs to 13 residues. The CDR3: CASSLATSYEQYF. The CDR3 DNA follows: TGCGCCAGCAGCTTGGCCACTTCCTACGAGCAGTACTTC.